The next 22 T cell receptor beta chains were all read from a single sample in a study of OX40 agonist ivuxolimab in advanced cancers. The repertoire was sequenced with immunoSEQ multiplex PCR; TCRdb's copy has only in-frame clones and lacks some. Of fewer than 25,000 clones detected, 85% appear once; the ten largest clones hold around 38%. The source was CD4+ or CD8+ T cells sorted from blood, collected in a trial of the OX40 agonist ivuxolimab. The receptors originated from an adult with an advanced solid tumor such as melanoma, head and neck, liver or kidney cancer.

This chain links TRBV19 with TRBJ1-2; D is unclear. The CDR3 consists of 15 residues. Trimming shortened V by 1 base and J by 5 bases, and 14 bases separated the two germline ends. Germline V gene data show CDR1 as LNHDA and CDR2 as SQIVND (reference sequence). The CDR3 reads CASSIAADKGYGYTF. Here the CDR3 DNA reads TGTGCCAGTAGTATAGCGGCAGACAAAGGGTATGGCTACACCTTC.

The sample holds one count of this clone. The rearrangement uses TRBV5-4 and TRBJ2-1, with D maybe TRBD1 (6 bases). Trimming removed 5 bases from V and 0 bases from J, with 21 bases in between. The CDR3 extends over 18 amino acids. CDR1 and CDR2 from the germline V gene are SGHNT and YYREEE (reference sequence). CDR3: CASRHKPWGQGSYNEQFF. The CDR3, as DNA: TGTGCCAGCAGACACAAACCCTGGGGACAAGGCTCCTACAATGAGCAGTTCTTC.

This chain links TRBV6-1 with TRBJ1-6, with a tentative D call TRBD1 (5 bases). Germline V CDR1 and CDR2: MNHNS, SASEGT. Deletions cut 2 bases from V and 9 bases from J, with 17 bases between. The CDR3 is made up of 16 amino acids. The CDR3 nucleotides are TGTGCCAGCAGTGAATTTTCGGGACCGGGGGTTTCACCCCTCCACTTT. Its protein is CASSEFSGPGVSPLHF.

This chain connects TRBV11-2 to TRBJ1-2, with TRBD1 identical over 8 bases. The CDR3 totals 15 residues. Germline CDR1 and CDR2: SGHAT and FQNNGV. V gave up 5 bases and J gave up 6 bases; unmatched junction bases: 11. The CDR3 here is CASSPEFRGRDGYTF. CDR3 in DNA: TGTGCCAGCAGCCCAGAGTTCAGGGGGCGCGATGGCTACACCTTC.

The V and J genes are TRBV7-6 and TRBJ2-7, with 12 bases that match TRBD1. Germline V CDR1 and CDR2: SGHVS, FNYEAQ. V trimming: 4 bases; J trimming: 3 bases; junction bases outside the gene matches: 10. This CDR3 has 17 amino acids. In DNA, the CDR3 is TGTGCCAGCAGCTCGAGCTCGGGGACAGGGGGCTTCTACGAGCAGTACTTC. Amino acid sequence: CASSSSSGTGGFYEQYF. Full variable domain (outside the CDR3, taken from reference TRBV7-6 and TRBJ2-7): GAGVSQSPRYKVTKRGQDVALRCDPISGHVSLYWYRQALGQGPEFLTYFNYEAQQDKSGLPNDRFSAERPEGSISTLTIQRTEQRDSAMYRCASSSSSGTGGFYEQYFGPGTRLTVT.

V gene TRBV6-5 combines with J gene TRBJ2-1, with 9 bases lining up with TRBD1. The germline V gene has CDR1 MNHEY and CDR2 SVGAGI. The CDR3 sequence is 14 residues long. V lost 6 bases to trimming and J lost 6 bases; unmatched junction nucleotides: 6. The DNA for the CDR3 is TGTGCCAGCAGATCGCCGGGACAGGGCAATGAGCAGTTCTTC. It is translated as CASRSPGQGNEQFF.

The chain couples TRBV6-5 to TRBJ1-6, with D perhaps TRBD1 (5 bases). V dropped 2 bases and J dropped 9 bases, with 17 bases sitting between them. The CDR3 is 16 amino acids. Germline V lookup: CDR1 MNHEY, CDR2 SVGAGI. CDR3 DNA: TGTGCCAGCAGTTACGTGGTCGGCAGGGTGGTTTCACCCCTCCACTTT. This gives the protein CASSYVVGRVVSPLHF.

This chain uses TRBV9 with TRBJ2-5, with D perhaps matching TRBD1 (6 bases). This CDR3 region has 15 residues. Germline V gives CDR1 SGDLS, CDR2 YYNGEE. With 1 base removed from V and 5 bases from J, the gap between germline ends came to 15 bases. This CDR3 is CASSVTRTAGETQYF. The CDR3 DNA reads TGTGCCAGCAGCGTAACCCGGACAGCCGGGGAGACCCAGTACTTC.

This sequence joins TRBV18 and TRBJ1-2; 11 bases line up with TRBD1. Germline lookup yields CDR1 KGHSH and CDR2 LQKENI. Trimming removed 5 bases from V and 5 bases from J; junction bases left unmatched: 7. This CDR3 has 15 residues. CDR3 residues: CASSTGQGAPYGYTF. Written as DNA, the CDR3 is TGTGCCAGCTCAACCGGACAGGGGGCCCCATATGGCTACACCTTC.

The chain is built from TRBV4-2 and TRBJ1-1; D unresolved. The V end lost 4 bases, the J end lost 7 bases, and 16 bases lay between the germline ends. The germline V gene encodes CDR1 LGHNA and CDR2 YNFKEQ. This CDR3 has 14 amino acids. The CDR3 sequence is CASSPAGWRDEAFF. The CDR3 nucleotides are TGTGCCAGCAGCCCCGCCGGATGGCGGGATGAAGCTTTCTTT.

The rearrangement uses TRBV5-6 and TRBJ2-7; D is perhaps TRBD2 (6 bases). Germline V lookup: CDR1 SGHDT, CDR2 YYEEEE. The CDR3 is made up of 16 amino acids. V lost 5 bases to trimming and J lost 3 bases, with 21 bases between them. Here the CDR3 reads CASRAGPHLLDYEQYF. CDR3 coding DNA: TGTGCCAGCAGGGCGGGACCCCACCTTTTGGACTACGAGCAGTACTTC. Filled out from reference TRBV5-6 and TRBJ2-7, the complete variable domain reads DAGVTQSPTHLIKTRGQQVTLRCSPKSGHDTVSWYQQALGQGPQFIFQYYEEEERQRGNFPDRFSGHQFPNYSSELNVNALLLGDSALYLCASRAGPHLLDYEQYFGPGTRLTVT.

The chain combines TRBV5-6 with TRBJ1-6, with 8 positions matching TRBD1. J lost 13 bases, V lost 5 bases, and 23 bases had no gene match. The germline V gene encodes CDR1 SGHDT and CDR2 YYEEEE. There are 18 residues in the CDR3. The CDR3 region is CASSPSAMSDRGQLPLHF. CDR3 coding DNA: TGTGCCAGCAGTCCCTCCGCGATGTCCGACAGGGGACAGCTCCCCCTCCACTTT.

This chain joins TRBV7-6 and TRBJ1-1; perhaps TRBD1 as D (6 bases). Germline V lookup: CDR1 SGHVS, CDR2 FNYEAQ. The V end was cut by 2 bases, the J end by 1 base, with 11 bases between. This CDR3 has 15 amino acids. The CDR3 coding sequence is TGTGCCAGCAGCTTAAATCCGGGGGCGAACACTGAAGCTTTCTTT. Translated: CASSLNPGANTEAFF.

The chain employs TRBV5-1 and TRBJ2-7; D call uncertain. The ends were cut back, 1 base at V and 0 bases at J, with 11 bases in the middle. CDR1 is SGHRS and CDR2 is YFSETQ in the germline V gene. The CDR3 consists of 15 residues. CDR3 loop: CASSLKRESSYEQYF. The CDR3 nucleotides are TGCGCCAGCAGCTTGAAAAGGGAAAGCTCCTACGAGCAGTACTTC.

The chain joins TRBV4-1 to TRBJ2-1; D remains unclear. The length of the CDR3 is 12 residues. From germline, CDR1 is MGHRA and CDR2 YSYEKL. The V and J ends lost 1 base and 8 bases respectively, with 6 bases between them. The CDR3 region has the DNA TGCGCCAGCAGCCAAGTTCCTCATGAGCAGTTCTTC. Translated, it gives CASSQVPHEQFF.

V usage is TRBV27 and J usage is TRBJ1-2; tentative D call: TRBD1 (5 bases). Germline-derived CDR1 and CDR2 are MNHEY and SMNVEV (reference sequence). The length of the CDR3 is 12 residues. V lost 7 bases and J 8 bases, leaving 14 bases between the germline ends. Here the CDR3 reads CASISGNGGYTF. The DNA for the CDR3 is TGTGCCAGCATCTCAGGGAATGGAGGCTACACCTTC.

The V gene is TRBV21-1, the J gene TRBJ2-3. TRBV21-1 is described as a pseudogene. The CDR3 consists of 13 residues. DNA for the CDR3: TGTGCCAGCAGGGCAAGGGGCACAGATACGCAGTATTTT. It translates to CASRARGTDTQYF.

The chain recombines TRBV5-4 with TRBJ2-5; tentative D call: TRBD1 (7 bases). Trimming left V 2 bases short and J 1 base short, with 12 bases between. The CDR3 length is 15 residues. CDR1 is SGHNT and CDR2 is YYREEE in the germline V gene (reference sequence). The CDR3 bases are TGTGCCAGCAGCTTCCAGGGGGGAAGCCAAGAGACCCAGTACTTC. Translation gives CASSFQGGSQETQYF.

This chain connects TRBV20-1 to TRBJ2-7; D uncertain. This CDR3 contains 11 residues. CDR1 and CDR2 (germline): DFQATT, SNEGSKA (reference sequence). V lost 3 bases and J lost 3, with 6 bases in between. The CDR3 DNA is TGCAGTGCTAGGGACGGCTACGAGCAGTACTTC. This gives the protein CSARDGYEQYF.

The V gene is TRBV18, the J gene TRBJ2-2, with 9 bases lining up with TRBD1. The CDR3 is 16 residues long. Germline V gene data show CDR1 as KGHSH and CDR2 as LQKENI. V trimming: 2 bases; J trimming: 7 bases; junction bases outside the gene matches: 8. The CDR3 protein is CASSPGTGRNYGELFF. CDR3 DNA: TGTGCCAGCTCACCAGGGACAGGGAGGAATTACGGGGAGCTGTTTTTT. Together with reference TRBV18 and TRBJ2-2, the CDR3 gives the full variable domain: NAGVMQNPRHLVRRRGQEARLRCSPMKGHSHVYWYRQLPEEGLKFMVYLQKENIIDESGMPKERFSAEFPKEGPSILRIQQVVRGDSAAYFCASSPGTGRNYGELFFGEGSRLTVL.

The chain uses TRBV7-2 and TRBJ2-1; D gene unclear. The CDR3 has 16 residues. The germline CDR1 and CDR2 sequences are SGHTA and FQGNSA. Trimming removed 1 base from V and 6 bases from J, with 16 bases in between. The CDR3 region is CASSLGPLPPANEQFF. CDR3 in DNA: TGTGCCAGCAGCTTAGGGCCCCTCCCTCCTGCCAATGAGCAGTTCTTC.

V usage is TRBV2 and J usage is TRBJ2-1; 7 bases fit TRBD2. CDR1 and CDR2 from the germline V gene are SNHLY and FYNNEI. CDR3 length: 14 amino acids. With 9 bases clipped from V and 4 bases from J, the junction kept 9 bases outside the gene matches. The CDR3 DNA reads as TGTGCCAGTTCTATGTCGGGGGGATACAATGAGCAGTTCTTC. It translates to CASSMSGGYNEQFF.